This T cell receptor (beta chain) was found in a study of blood T cell repertoires in COVID-19. Study details: T cells, B-cell-depleted T cells, or PBMCs provided the cDNA or gDNA that served as material.

Assay: immunoSEQ multiplex PCR; the TCRdb copy retains only in-frame clones and omits some. The sample lists 150,000 to 200,000 clones; about 86% were seen once. The sample holds one count of this clone. Trimming stripped 7 bases from V and 4 bases from J, with 17 bases between. From germline, CDR1 is WNHNN and CDR2 SYGVQD (reference sequence). The CDR3 runs 15 residues. This receptor was identified in a man aged 60-69 years with acute or convalescent COVID-19. Material: peripheral blood. The chain employs TRBV10-1 and TRBJ1-5, with D unresolved. In nucleotides, the CDR3 is TGCGCCAGCACCCGGGAGAGGCAGCGGAATCAGCCCCAGCATTTT. Protein product: CASTRERQRNQPQHF.